This section outlines one TCR beta chain sequence together with its context. Its antigen is currently not known. The sample holds no much larger clone one base away, and base qualities are not on file. This sample was included in a study of post-analysis software for immune sequencing data (dated by TCRdb to about 2015). For the study in its entirety: Relapsing-remitting, secondary progressive and progressive-relapsing multiple sclerosis were recorded as disease courses, and subtype annotation was lacking for some patients. A subset of samples was prepared in parallel using single-end sample barcoding, then pooled and co-amplified after Illumina adapter ligation. The patient repertoires were compared against 11 previously published healthy control repertoires obtained from donors aged roughly 6 to 28 years. Here is what the overall study found, with its caveats: Significantly higher frequencies in patients than in controls were found for a handful of TRBV segments, including TRBV5-6, TRBV5-1 and TRBV20-1. Compared with controls, multiple sclerosis patients had significantly lower normalized Chao1 diversity, a finding suggesting substantial peripheral T-cell clonal expansion. Strong co-clustering of samples prepared in the same batch was shown by direct clustering with F measure, prompting a batch-effect correction. The multiple sclerosis patient group was slightly younger than the control group.

TCR beta repertoires were profiled from peripheral blood of roughly 13 young patients with multiple sclerosis to demonstrate the VDJtools post-analysis software. The multiple sclerosis patients were children and adolescents between roughly 6 and 17 years of age. Libraries were prepared through PCR. TCRdb names Illumina HiSeq 2500 as the instrument used. To reduce PCR and sequencing biases, unique molecular identifiers were incorporated into the TCR beta cDNA libraries. Every 1 to 10 million input T cells yielded roughly 0.5 million cDNA molecules, meaning each molecule approximated one T cell. The same protocol used for the earlier healthy control dataset was applied to prepare and sequence the patient libraries. Within a given batch, samples were prepared together, multiplexed and sequenced on the same HiSeq lane. The authors' analysis ran thus. Raw barcoded reads were processed with MIGEC, discarding single-read molecular identifier groups before consensus assembly and CDR3 extraction. VDJtools was used for post-analysis of the clonotype tables, and diversity was normalized by down-sampling every dataset to the size of the smallest sample. To correct batch-related cross-sample contamination, repertoire overlap clustering matched CDR3 amino acid sequences but not nucleotide sequences. The public reads were quality trimmed at Q25 with fastp and then assembled into clones with MiXCR by TCRdb, keeping productive beta chains. All rows with the same CDR3 protein become a single entry with the most common DNA and genes. TCRdb assigned the V and J calls; the authors' analysis was not used. Counted in this sample were about 200,000 distinct CDR3 sequences; 29% of them appeared once. Roughly 3.4% of the sample is in the top ten clones.

V loses 12 bases of germline sequence and J loses 0 bases, and the interval between the two ends is 12 bases. The CDR3 spans 13 residues, from the cysteine through the phenylalanine. Left in the record is the CDR3 DNA by itself, 39 bases read in frame from the first base. CDR1 and CDR2 are drawn from the germline V gene: KGHDR, SFDVKD. The chain uses TRBV24-1 and TRBJ2-3, with the D call perhaps TRBD1 or TRBD2, as 5 bases match in each case. The TCR sequence derives from a girl under 18 with multiple sclerosis. Sequenced input: blood. The CDR3 protein: CAVRDHSTDTQYF. The DNA sequence is TGTGCCGTCCGGGACCATAGCACAGATACGCAGTATTTT.